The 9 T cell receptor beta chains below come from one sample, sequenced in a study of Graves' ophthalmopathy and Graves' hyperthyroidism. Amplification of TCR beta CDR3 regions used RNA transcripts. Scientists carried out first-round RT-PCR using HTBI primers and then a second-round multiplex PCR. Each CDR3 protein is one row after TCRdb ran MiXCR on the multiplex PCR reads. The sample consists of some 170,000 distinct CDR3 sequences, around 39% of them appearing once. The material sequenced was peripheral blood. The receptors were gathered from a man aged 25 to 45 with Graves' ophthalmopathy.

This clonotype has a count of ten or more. CDR3 amino acids: CASSATGVRSGANVLTF. CDR3 in DNA: TGTGCCAGCAGTGCCACAGGGGTCCGCTCTGGGGCCAACGTCCTGACTTTC. The V gene is TRBV9, the J gene TRBJ2-6, with TRBD1 identical over 7 bases. Germline trimming cut 5 bases from V and 0 bases from J; bases unmatched to any gene: 8. CDR1 and CDR2 (germline): SGDLS, YYNGEE. The CDR3 covers 17 residues.

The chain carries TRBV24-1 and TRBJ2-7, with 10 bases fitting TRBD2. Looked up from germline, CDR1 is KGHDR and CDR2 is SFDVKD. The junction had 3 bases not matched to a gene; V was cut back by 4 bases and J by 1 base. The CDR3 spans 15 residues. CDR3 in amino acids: CATSDSSGRSYEQYF. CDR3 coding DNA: TGTGCCACCAGTGACTCTAGCGGGAGATCCTACGAGCAGTACTTC.

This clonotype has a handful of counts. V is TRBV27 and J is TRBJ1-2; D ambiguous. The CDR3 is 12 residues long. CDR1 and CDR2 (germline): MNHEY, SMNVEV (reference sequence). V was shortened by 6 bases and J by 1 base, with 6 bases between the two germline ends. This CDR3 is CASRSLNYGYTF. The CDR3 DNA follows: TGTGCCAGCAGGTCTCTTAACTATGGCTACACCTTC.

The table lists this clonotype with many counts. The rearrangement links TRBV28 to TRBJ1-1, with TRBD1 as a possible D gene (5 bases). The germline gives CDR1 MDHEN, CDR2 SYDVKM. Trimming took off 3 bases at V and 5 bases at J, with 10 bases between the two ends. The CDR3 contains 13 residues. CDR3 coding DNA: TGTGCCAGCAGTTTGATGCGGGGGACTGAAGCTTTCTTT. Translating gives CASSLMRGTEAFF.

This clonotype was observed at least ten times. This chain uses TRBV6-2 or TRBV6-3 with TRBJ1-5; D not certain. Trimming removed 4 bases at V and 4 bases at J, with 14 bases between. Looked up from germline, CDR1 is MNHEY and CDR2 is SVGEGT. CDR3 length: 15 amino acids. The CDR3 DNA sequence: TGTGCCAGCAGTTCCTTTAGGGAAGTAAATCAGCCCCAGCATTTT. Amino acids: CASSSFREVNQPQHF.

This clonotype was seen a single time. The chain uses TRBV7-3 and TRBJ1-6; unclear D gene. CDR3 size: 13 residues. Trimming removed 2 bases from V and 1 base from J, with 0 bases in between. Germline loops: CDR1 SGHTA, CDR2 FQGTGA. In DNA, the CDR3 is TGTGCCAGCAGCTTATCCTATAATTCACCCCTCCACTTT. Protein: CASSLSYNSPLHF.

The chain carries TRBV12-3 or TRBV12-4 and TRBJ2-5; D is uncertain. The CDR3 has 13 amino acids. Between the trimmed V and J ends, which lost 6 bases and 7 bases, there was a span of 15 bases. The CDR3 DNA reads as TGTGCCAGCAGACCCACCATATCCGGGACCCAGTACTTC. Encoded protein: CASRPTISGTQYF.

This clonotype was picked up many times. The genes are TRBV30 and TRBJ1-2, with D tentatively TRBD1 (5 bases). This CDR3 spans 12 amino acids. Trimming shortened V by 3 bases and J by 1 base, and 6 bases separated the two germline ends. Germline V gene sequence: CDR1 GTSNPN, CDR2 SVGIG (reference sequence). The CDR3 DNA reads TGTGCCTGGAGGGGGGGTAACTATGGCTACACCTTC. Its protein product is CAWRGGNYGYTF.

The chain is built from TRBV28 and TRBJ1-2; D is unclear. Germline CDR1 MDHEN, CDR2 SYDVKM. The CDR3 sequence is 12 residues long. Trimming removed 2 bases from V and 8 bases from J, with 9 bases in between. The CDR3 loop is CASSLPLVGYTF. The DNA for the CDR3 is TGTGCCAGCAGTTTACCGCTCGTAGGCTACACCTTC.